The sequence of this TCR beta chain was determined in a study of blood T cell repertoires in COVID-19 (dated by TCRdb to 2018 to 2021). For context, the study as a whole: Samples covering the acute and convalescent phases of COVID-19 were provided by collaborators in the United States, Italy and Spain. HLA class I and class II types, where available, came from metadata supplied by the sample provider rather than from assay-based typing. The prospective study material was composed of cDNA or gDNA derived from T cells, B-cell-depleted T cells, or PBMCs. The repertoires were made available in a free public database intended to serve as a resource for research on the immune response to SARS-CoV-2. The samples were drawn from the first 160 participants of the ongoing ImmuneRACE study and from 950 to 1,500 subjects provided by 6 global collaborators. Deeply sampled blood TCRbeta repertoires from subjects exposed to, actively infected with, or recovered from COVID-19 were included in the dataset. Nearly every sample came with metadata listing a de-identified subject ID, COVID-19 status, age in years and sex.

General findings and caveats noted by the study authors: How much clinical and demographic metadata was included differed by source and by participant, and the metadata was provided uncurated.

One collaborating source in Seattle enrolled patients while the patients were actively infected and followed the patients over time throughout the course of disease. Whole blood was collected in K2EDTA tubes by collaborating institutions according to the institutions' own protocols. For TCRbeta analysis, collaborators shipped samples in one of three forms: frozen whole blood, isolated PBMCs, or DNA extracted from either of those sample types. As for this clone: Its antigen target is currently unknown. There are no base qualities to consult, and no much larger clone falls within one base.

CDR1 SGHRS and CDR2 YFSETQ were looked up in the germline V gene. The CDR3 starts with the cysteine, ends with the phenylalanine, and has 15 residues. Left in the record is the CDR3 DNA by itself, 45 bases read in frame from the first base. V loses 2 bases of germline sequence and J loses 1 base, and the interval between the two ends is 12 bases. The immunoSEQ Assay, a bias-controlled multiplex PCR, was used to amplify TCRbeta CDR3 regions from genomic DNA. From the authors' description of their analysis: The number of nucleated cells in each sample was estimated from the amplification of reference gene primers within the assay. To quantify the absolute abundance of each unique TCRbeta CDR3 rearrangement, sequence reads were collapsed and filtered. For each sample, productive Simpson clonality was calculated as the square root of Simpson's diversity index across productive rearrangements. TCRdb carries this immuneACCESS record with in-frame sequences only. Its versions omit some clonotypes, under half of them owing to an unresolved V gene in the studies checked, with the rest unexplained. The V and J calls and clone size come from that table; D and trimming were worked out from the DNA. Within this sample are 150,000 to 250,000 clones, with roughly 77% of them counted one time only. 5.5% to 7% of the sample is in the top ten clones.

The sample comprised peripheral blood. The chain joins TRBV5-1 to TRBJ1-1; possibly the D gene is TRBD1, per 5 matching bases. This clonotype was obtained from a woman aged 40 to 55 with COVID-19, enrolled during active disease. The nucleotide sequence reads as follows: TGCGCCAGCAGCTTCCTGGGGCAGGCGAACACTGAAGCTTTCTTT. This yields the protein CASSFLGQANTEAFF.